This is a list of T cell receptor beta chains from one sample in a study of T cells after yellow fever vaccination. TCRdb ran MiXCR on the 5' RACE reads and lists one entry per CDR3 protein. The top ten clones hold 23% of a sample with hundreds of thousands of distinct CDR3 sequences, around 4% of them seen once. Sequencing used PBMCs, obtained on the day of the yellow fever booster vaccination. These receptors all come from a man in his late teens or twenties who received the YFV17D yellow fever vaccine. CDR3s include the opening cysteine and the closing phenylalanine or tryptophan. D genes are given only for firm matches. Only part of the rows carry a size: once, few, many, or a class if the clone is expanded.

V gene	J gene	clone size	D gene	CDR3 DNA	CDR3 protein
TRBV3-1	TRBJ2-3	few	TRBD2	TGTGCCAGCAGCCAATCCGGGACTCCTATAGGACTAGGTCGTATGGATACGCAGTATTTT	CASSQSGTPIGLGRMDTQYF
TRBV7-2	TRBJ2-1	few	.	TGTGCCAGCAGCCCCGAGGGATCGGATCCCTCCTACAGTGAGCAGTTCTTC	CASSPEGSDPSYSEQFF
TRBV5-6	TRBJ2-3	.	TRBD2	TGTGCCAGCAGCCGCAGACTAGCGGGGGGTCGGACAGATACGCAGTATTTT	CASSRRLAGGRTDTQYF
TRBV7-2	TRBJ2-2	.	TRBD2	TGTGCCAGCAGCTTAGCCGGGACTAGTAATGCCGGGGAGCTGTTTTTT	CASSLAGTSNAGELFF
TRBV7-2	TRBJ2-1	many	TRBD2	TGTGCCAGCACCCTACTAGCGGGGTACAATGAGCAGTTCTTC	CASTLLAGYNEQFF
TRBV5-1	TRBJ2-1	many	.	TGCGCCAGCAGCTTGACAGCTAAGGGTTCCAATGAGCAGTTCTTC	CASSLTAKGSNEQFF
TRBV7-3	TRBJ1-6	many	.	TGTGCCAGCAGCTTAGGGCGCGATTCACCCCTCCACTTT	CASSLGRDSPLHF
TRBV28	TRBJ2-5	many	.	TGTGCCAGCAGACCCGCCGACTATCGTGTAGGGGAGACCCAGTACTTC	CASRPADYRVGETQYF
TRBV7-2	TRBJ2-1	many	.	TGTGCCAGCAGCTTAGATAGCTACAATGAGCAGTTCTTC	CASSLDSYNEQFF
TRBV2	TRBJ2-1	many	.	TGTGCCAGCAGGAAGGGCGCCTACAATGAGCAGTTCTTC	CASRKGAYNEQFF
TRBV7-3	TRBJ2-5	medium-sized	TRBD2	TGTGCCAGCAGCCCGGGGGGGCCCTTGGAGACCCAGTACTTC	CASSPGGPLETQYF
TRBV20-1	TRBJ2-1	many	TRBD2	TGCAGTGCTTACAACCCCGGTGGGAGGGCCCACAATGAGCAGTTCTTC	CSAYNPGGRAHNEQFF
TRBV7-2	TRBJ2-5	many	.	TGTGCCAGCAGCTTTCGGGGGGCAGGGGAGACCCAGTACTTC	CASSFRGAGETQYF
TRBV7-3	TRBJ2-1	few	TRBD2	TGTGCCAGCAGCGCCGGGGGGGCCGCAGAGCAGTTCTTC	CASSAGGAAEQFF
TRBV14	TRBJ2-5	many	TRBD1	TGTGCCAGCAGCCAATTGACAGGGGGAAAGGAGACCCAGTACTTC	CASSQLTGGKETQYF
TRBV7-8	TRBJ2-5	few	.	TGTGCCAGCAGCCCCCTACCGGGTCTCCCAACGGAGACCCAGTACTTC	CASSPLPGLPTETQYF
TRBV20-1	TRBJ2-3	few	.	TGCAGTGCTAGAGATCGGGCGAATGAGGTGGACTTCACAGATACGCAGTATTTT	CSARDRANEVDFTDTQYF
TRBV7-9	TRBJ2-2	many	.	TGTGCCAGCAGGCGGGACAGTACCGGGGAGCTGTTTTTT	CASRRDSTGELFF
TRBV7-2	TRBJ2-5	many	.	TGTGCCAGCAGCCGTACAGAGAGTCAGACCCAGTACTTC	CASSRTESQTQYF
TRBV12-3/TRBV12-4	TRBJ2-7	many	TRBD2	TGTGCCAGCAGACCCGGAGTAGCGGGTACCTACGAGCAGTACTTC	CASRPGVAGTYEQYF
TRBV5-1	TRBJ1-1	few	TRBD1	TGCGCCAGCAGCTATAGACAGGGGATAAACACTGAAGCTTTCTTT	CASSYRQGINTEAFF
TRBV4-2	TRBJ2-7	.	.	TGTGCCAGCAGCCAAGTTGAGTTTGGCTACGAGCAGTACTTC	CASSQVEFGYEQYF
TRBV30	TRBJ2-1	many	TRBD1	TGTGCCTGGAGTGCTTGGACAGGGGACAATGAGCAGTTCTTC	CAWSAWTGDNEQFF
TRBV7-2	TRBJ2-1	many	.	TGTGCCAGCTCATTCTACAATGAGCAGTTCTTC	CASSFYNEQFF
TRBV7-9	TRBJ2-2	many	.	TGTGCCAGCAGCTTGGATAACTTGAACACCGGGGAGCTGTTTTTT	CASSLDNLNTGELFF
TRBV7-9	TRBJ1-1	many	.	TGTGCCAGCAGCTTAGGCGGGGCTTTATCTATCACTGAAGCTTTCTTT	CASSLGGALSITEAFF
TRBV20-1	TRBJ2-1	.	.	TGCAGTGCTACAGACCCGACTCGATACAATGAGCAGTTCTTC	CSATDPTRYNEQFF
TRBV7-9	TRBJ1-5	many	.	TGTGCCAGCAGCGGAGGGGGGTTTAATCAGCCCCAGCATTTT	CASSGGGFNQPQHF
TRBV20-1	TRBJ2-1	many	.	TGCAGTGCTAGTGGGTTAGTCAATGAGCAGTTCTTC	CSASGLVNEQFF
TRBV12-3/TRBV12-4	TRBJ1-1	many	TRBD1	TGTGCCAGCAGGATCGACAGGGACACTGAAGCTTTCTTT	CASRIDRDTEAFF
TRBV7-8	TRBJ1-2	few	TRBD1	TGTGCCAGCAGCTTGGGACAGGGGTTCGAGTTCCGTGGCTACACCTTC	CASSLGQGFEFRGYTF
TRBV7-2	TRBJ1-5	.	.	TGTGCCAGCAGCTTGGGTTTCAATCAGCCCCAGCATTTT	CASSLGFNQPQHF